Reported below is one TCR beta chain. Its antigen remains unidentified. These data are taken from a study of immune evolution from preneoplasia to lung adenocarcinoma. Study-wide findings and caveats: From normal lung to invasive adenocarcinoma, top clone frequencies appeared to decrease.

The table came from immunoSEQ multiplex PCR; TCRdb's copy has only in-frame clones and leaves some out. The sample yields thousands of clones, around 85% seen once. The CDR3 covers 15 residues. CDR1 and CDR2 (germline): MNHEY, SVGAGI. Trimming removed 2 bases at V and 3 bases at J, with 13 bases between. The chain couples TRBV6-5 to TRBJ1-2; weak D call: TRBD1 (6 bases). Source material: FFPE minimally invasive lung adenocarcinoma tissue. The TCR sequence derives from a person aged 70 to 85 with lung adenocarcinoma. This CDR3 reads CASSYGPTGHYGYTF. The DNA for the CDR3 is TGTGCCAGCAGTTACGGGCCGACAGGACACTATGGCTACACCTTC.